Below, 29 T cell receptor beta chains from the same sample are listed, as sequenced in a study of T cell responses to AZD1222 COVID-19 vaccine. Profiling relied on immunoSEQ multiplex PCR, and the TCRdb table lists in-frame clones only, not all of them. The data show 120,000 or so clones, about nine tenths seen once. The sample here was peripheral blood, taken on day 0 of AZD1222 vaccination. The receptor source for this set is an adult in good health.

The chain has TRBV6-5 and TRBJ1-3; D call uncertain. This CDR3 spans 12 amino acids. Trimming left V 4 bases short and J 9 bases short, with 10 bases between. Looked up from germline, CDR1 is MNHEY and CDR2 is SVGAGI. CDR3 bases: TGTGCCAGCAGTTCAACGGTCGGCACCATATATTTT. Its translation is CASSSTVGTIYF.

The chain employs TRBV7-9 and TRBJ2-2, with TRBD1 identical over 9 bases. The CDR3 consists of 16 residues. V shed 5 bases and J 4 bases; nucleotides not matched to a gene: 8. CDR1 and CDR2 from the germline V gene are SEHNR and FQNEAQ (reference sequence). The CDR3 DNA reads TGTGCCAGCAGCAAAGCACAGGGGGCGCCCACCGGGGAGCTGTTTTTT. Its protein is CASSKAQGAPTGELFF.

CDR3 nucleotide sequence: TGCAGCGTTGTCATGTCTAGCGGGAACACCGGGGAGCTGTTTTTT. Protein: CSVVMSSGNTGELFF. The rearrangement joins TRBV29-1 to TRBJ2-2; TRBD2 aligns across 7 bases. The CDR3 has 15 residues. Germline assignment: CDR1 SQVTM and CDR2 ANQGSEA. J gave up 1 base and V 4 bases, and 6 bases lay outside the gene matches.

This chain joins TRBV10-3 and TRBJ1-4; 9 bases are shared with TRBD1. The CDR3 spans 14 residues. Germline lookup yields CDR1 ENHRY and CDR2 SYGVKD. The V segment lost 2 bases and the J segment 5 bases; nucleotides outside the gene matches: 0. The CDR3 DNA sequence: TGTGCCATCAGTGAGGGACAGGGGAATGAAAAACTGTTTTTT. It translates to CAISEGQGNEKLFF.

This sequence joins TRBV3-1 (or the pseudogene TRBV3-2) and TRBJ1-5; D call uncertain. Germline V CDR1 and CDR2: LGHDT, YNNKEL (reference sequence). Trimming took 1 base from V and 11 from J, leaving 15 bases between them. The CDR3 sequence is 14 residues long. The CDR3 DNA is TGTGCCAGCAGCCAAGGAGGCATAGCATCGGCCCAGCATTTT. This codes for CASSQGGIASAQHF.

The chain carries TRBV12-5 and TRBJ1-1, with a tentative D call TRBD1 (6 bases). The V end was cut by 0 bases, the J end by 6 bases, with 26 bases between. The CDR3 is made up of 19 amino acids. Germline loops: CDR1 LGHNT, CDR2 FRNRAP. CDR3 nucleotide sequence: TGTGCTAGTGGTTTGGTATTGGGGGCGAACAGGGCAGGGGTTGCTGAAGCTTTCTTT. Protein product: CASGLVLGANRAGVAEAFF. The full variable domain, its missing parts supplied by reference TRBV12-5 and TRBJ1-1, is DARVTQTPRHKVTEMGQEVTMRCQPILGHNTVFWYRQTMMQGLELLAYFRNRAPLDDSGMPKDRFSAEMPDATLATLKIQPSEPRDSAVYFCASGLVLGANRAGVAEAFFGQGTRLTVV.

Written as DNA, the CDR3 is TGTGCCAGCAGCCAAGGCGGGGGCAAAGAGACCCAGTACTTC. This translates into CASSQGGGKETQYF. The V and J genes are TRBV14 and TRBJ2-5, with D tentatively TRBD2 (7 bases). CDR1 SGHDN and CDR2 FVKESK come from the germline V gene. The CDR3 extends over 14 amino acids. Trimming stripped 1 base from V and 3 bases from J, with 9 bases between.

In DNA, the CDR3 is TGTGCCAGTTCTCAAAGATACAGGGCTAATTCACCCCTCCACTTT. This sequence encodes CASSQRYRANSPLHF. This chain uses TRBV19 with TRBJ1-6, with D possibly TRBD1 on 6 matching bases. Trimming cost V 8 bases and J 6 bases, with 17 bases left between them. The CDR3 consists of 15 residues. Germline-derived CDR1 and CDR2 are LNHDA and SQIVND (reference sequence). The entire variable domain, with the rest obtained from reference TRBV19 and TRBJ1-6, is as follows: DGGITQSPKYLFRKEGQNVTLSCEQNLNHDAMYWYRQDPGQGLRLIYYSQIVNDFQKGDIAEGYSVSREKKESFPLTVTSAQKNPTAFYLCASSQRYRANSPLHFGNGTRLTVT.

This chain connects TRBV15 to TRBJ1-1; D is uncertain. The CDR3 sequence is 14 residues long. V was clipped by 3 bases and J by 0 bases, with 8 bases between them. The germline CDR1 and CDR2 sequences are LNHNV and YYDKDF (reference sequence). CDR3 loop: CATSRANMNTEAFF. The CDR3 DNA follows: TGTGCCACCAGCAGGGCTAACATGAACACTGAAGCTTTCTTT. The complete variable domain, with remaining parts taken from reference TRBV15 and TRBJ1-1, reads DAMVIQNPRYQVTQFGKPVTLSCSQTLNHNVMYWYQQKSSQAPKLLFHYYDKDFNNEADTPDNFQSRRPNTSFCFLDIRSPGLGDTAMYLCATSRANMNTEAFFGQGTRLTVV.

The chain carries TRBV28 and TRBJ2-3; possibly TRBD1 for D (6 bases). V lost 4 bases, J lost 1 base, and 9 bases lay in between. CDR1 and CDR2 (germline): MDHEN, SYDVKM. This CDR3 comprises 14 residues. Written as DNA, the CDR3 is TGTGCCAGCAGTTATGCAGGGGGCACAGATACGCAGTATTTT. It specifies CASSYAGGTDTQYF.

CDR3 nucleotide sequence: TGTGCTAGTGGTTTGGCCCCTCGGTGGGCAGGGGCGAAACACTTTTCCTACGAGCAGTACTTC. It encodes CASGLAPRWAGAKHFSYEQYF. The chain couples TRBV12-5 to TRBJ2-7, with a weak D call TRBD1 (6 bases). Germline V gives CDR1 LGHNT, CDR2 FRNRAP. V gave up 1 base and J gave up 1 base, with 29 bases separating them. The length of the CDR3 is 21 residues.

The chain recombines TRBV7-3 with TRBJ2-1, with 12 bases lining up with TRBD2. The germline gives CDR1 SGHTA, CDR2 FQGTGA. There are 15 residues in the CDR3. V gave up 3 bases and J gave up 6 bases; unmatched junction bases: 3. Written as DNA, the CDR3 is TGTGCCAGCAGCTTGGGACTAGCGGGTTTCAATGAGCAGTTCTTC. This codes for CASSLGLAGFNEQFF. Together with reference TRBV7-3 and TRBJ2-1, the CDR3 gives the full variable domain: GAGVSQTPSNKVTEKGKYVELRCDPISGHTALYWYRQSLGQGPEFLIYFQGTGAADDSGLPNDRFFAVRPEGSVSTLKIQRTERGDSAVYLCASSLGLAGFNEQFFGPGTRLTVL.

The chain combines TRBV5-6 with TRBJ2-7, with D unclear. V was shortened by 0 bases and J by 7 bases, with 14 bases between the two germline ends. Germline CDR1 SGHDT, CDR2 YYEEEE. The CDR3 runs 14 residues. CDR3 protein: CASSLGGSFWEQYF. The CDR3 nucleotides read TGTGCCAGCAGCTTGGGGGGAAGTTTTTGGGAGCAGTACTTC.

The chain uses TRBV14 and TRBJ2-7, with a weak D call TRBD2 (5 bases). Looked up from germline, CDR1 is SGHDN and CDR2 is FVKESK. The CDR3 runs 13 residues. V lost 0 bases to trimming and J lost 6 bases, with 9 bases between them. The CDR3 region has the DNA TGTGCCAGCAGCCAAGACCCCCGGGGCGAGCAGTACTTC. This translates into CASSQDPRGEQYF.

The chain is built from TRBV10-2 and TRBJ1-4; D is ambiguous. Per germline, CDR1 WSHSY and CDR2 SAAADI. Between the trimmed V and J ends, which lost 8 bases and 5 bases, there was a span of 12 bases. CDR3 size: 13 residues. This CDR3 is CASFDGRNEKLFF. In DNA form, the CDR3 reads TGCGCCAGCTTTGACGGGAGGAATGAAAAACTGTTTTTT.

This CDR3 is CASSFWGGNEQFF. DNA of the CDR3: TGTGCCAGCAGTTTTTGGGGGGGGAATGAGCAGTTCTTC. The chain couples TRBV27 to TRBJ2-1; 7 bases map to TRBD2. The CDR3 is 13 residues long. V lost 3 bases and J lost 7; bases outside the gene matches: 3. Germline CDR1 reads MNHEY; CDR2 reads SMNVEV (reference sequence).

The chain joins TRBV18 to TRBJ2-3; 12 bases fit TRBD2. J gave up 3 bases and V 5 bases, and 3 bases lay outside the gene matches. The CDR3 spans 15 residues. Germline V gene data show CDR1 as KGHSH and CDR2 as LQKENI. Here the CDR3 DNA reads TGTGCCAGCTCAACTAGCGGGAGGACGACAGATACGCAGTATTTT. The encoded protein is CASSTSGRTTDTQYF.

This sequence joins TRBV6-6 and TRBJ1-3; TRBD1 matches 9 bases. The J segment lost 3 bases and the V segment lost 0 bases, leaving 3 bases of the junction unmatched. The CDR3 has 16 amino acids. CDR1 and CDR2 (germline): MNHNY, SVGAGI (reference sequence). The CDR3 protein is CASSYSNRGLGNTIYF. CDR3 in DNA: TGTGCCAGCAGTTACTCGAACAGGGGGCTTGGAAACACCATATATTTT.

The genes are TRBV28 and TRBJ1-3; D remains unclear. The germline V and J ends were trimmed by 3 bases and 0 bases, with 9 bases remaining between them. Germline CDR1 is MDHEN and CDR2 is SYDVKM. The CDR3 is 15 residues long. The CDR3 reads CASSFSLNSGNTIYF. For the CDR3, the DNA is TGTGCCAGCAGTTTTTCTCTGAACTCTGGAAACACCATATATTTT.

A single count supports this clone. The chain employs TRBV5-5 and TRBJ1-2; D possibly corresponds to TRBD1 (6 bases). V was shortened by 3 bases and J by 6 bases, with 15 bases between the two germline ends. CDR3 length equals 14 residues. Germline V gene lookup returns CDR1 SGHKS and CDR2 YYEKEE (reference sequence). In DNA, the CDR3 is TGTGCCAGCAGCTGGATTACAGGGAGTAATGGCTACACCTTC. Translated, it gives CASSWITGSNGYTF.

V is TRBV6-5 and J is TRBJ1-3; no clear D. V was trimmed by 7 bases and J by 7 bases, leaving 11 bases between them. The germline V gene encodes CDR1 MNHEY and CDR2 SVGAGI. The CDR3 length is 12 residues. CDR3 in amino acids: CASTGSWNTIYF. DNA of the CDR3: TGTGCCAGCACAGGCAGCTGGAACACCATATATTTT.

The rearrangement joins TRBV5-1 to TRBJ1-2, with 9 bases identical to TRBD1. The CDR3 consists of 16 residues. Germline CDR1 and CDR2: SGHRS and YFSETQ. The trim removed 3 bases at V and 0 bases at J, leaving 6 bases unmatched. The CDR3: CASSSGQGQANYGYTF. The DNA for the CDR3 is TGCGCCAGCAGCTCAGGACAGGGGCAAGCTAACTATGGCTACACCTTC.

The J gene is TRBJ2-3, the V gene TRBV30; D might be TRBD2 (7 bases). There are 15 residues in the CDR3. V lost 7 bases to trimming and J lost 3 bases, with 20 bases between them. Germline CDR1 and CDR2: GTSNPN and SVGIG (reference sequence). CDR3 protein: CASPGAGARTDTQYF. For the CDR3, the DNA is TGTGCCTCCCCGGGGGCGGGAGCCAGAACAGATACGCAGTATTTT.

This chain uses TRBV28 with TRBJ2-3; 9 nucleotides align to TRBD1. Germline CDR1 reads MDHEN; CDR2 reads SYDVKM. CDR3 length equals 15 residues. The V gene end was trimmed by 6 bases and the J gene end by 6 bases; junction bases not matched to a gene: 10. The chain's CDR3 is CASRSGTGFGDTQYF. CDR3 DNA sequence: TGTGCCAGCAGGAGCGGGACAGGGTTTGGGGATACGCAGTATTTT.

This chain joins TRBV19 and TRBJ1-1, with 11 bases that match TRBD1. The germline gives CDR1 LNHDA, CDR2 SQIVND (reference sequence). V lost 5 bases, J lost 5 bases, and 4 bases stayed unmatched. This CDR3 spans 14 amino acids. The CDR3, as DNA: TGTGCCAGTAGTGTGGACAGGGGGCGGACTGAAGCTTTCTTT. Its protein is CASSVDRGRTEAFF.

The chain recombines TRBV3-1 (or the pseudogene TRBV3-2) with TRBJ2-7; unclear D gene. The CDR3 runs 16 residues. Deletions cut 1 base from V and 3 bases from J, with 16 bases between. Germline assignment: CDR1 LGHDT and CDR2 YNNKEL (reference sequence). CDR3 region: CASSQGRNPQVYEQYF. The CDR3 bases are TGTGCCAGCAGCCAAGGTCGAAACCCTCAGGTCTACGAGCAGTACTTC.

This rearrangement joins TRBV12-3 or TRBV12-4 to TRBJ1-2, with TRBD1 as a possible D gene (6 bases). The CDR3 loop spans 12 amino acids. Trimming removed 5 bases at V and 8 bases at J, with 12 bases between. The CDR3: CASSRDISGYTF. CDR3 coding DNA: TGTGCCAGCAGTAGGGACATATCAGGCTACACCTTC.

The J gene is TRBJ1-2, the V gene TRBV5-4; the D gene is possibly TRBD1 (5 bases). V lost 4 bases to trimming and J lost 6 bases, with 16 bases between them. CDR1 is SGHNT, CDR2 YYREEE, per germline (reference sequence). The CDR3 has 14 residues. The CDR3 DNA is TGTGCCAGCAGCGCGGATAGGGGATGGGATGGCTACACCTTC. Its translation is CASSADRGWDGYTF.

The rearrangement links TRBV7-9 to TRBJ1-2, with D tentatively TRBD1 (5 bases). Germline V gene data show CDR1 as SEHNR and CDR2 as FQNEAQ (reference sequence). The CDR3 is 15 amino acids. The V gene lost 3 bases and the J gene lost 7 bases, with 18 bases spanning the gap. CDR3 DNA: TGTGCCAGCAGCTTCCCCGGGGGAGGGAAAGGTGGCTACACCTTC. It specifies CASSFPGGGKGGYTF. The whole variable domain, remainder taken from reference TRBV7-9 and TRBJ1-2, is DTGVSQNPRHKITKRGQNVTFRCDPISEHNRLYWYRQTLGQGPEFLTYFQNEAQLEKSRLLSDRFSAERPKGSFSTLEIQRTEQGDSAMYLCASSFPGGGKGGYTFGSGTRLTVV.